The 3 T cell receptor beta chains reported below all come from one sample, sequenced in a study of response to subunit inactivated influenza vaccine. TCRdb processed the RT-PCR reads anew with MiXCR; each CDR3 protein has one entry. Of some 800,000 distinct CDR3 sequences listed, over 20% were seen once; the top ten hold about 10%. Sequencing was performed on PBMCs from blood, taken 5 to 6 days after vaccination. The receptors stem from a man aged 50 or older who received an inactivated influenza vaccine.

The chain joins TRBV20-1 to TRBJ2-3; possibly TRBD2 for D (6 bases). The germline V gene encodes CDR1 DFQATT and CDR2 SNEGSKA (reference sequence). The CDR3 spans 12 residues. The V and J ends lost 3 bases and 5 bases respectively, with 9 bases between them. The DNA of the CDR3 is TGCAGTGCTAGGTGGGAGGTAGATACGCAGTATTTT. This sequence encodes CSARWEVDTQYF.

This chain uses TRBV6-1 with TRBJ2-1, with TRBD2 matching over 9 bases. This CDR3 has 17 residues. V dropped 2 bases and J dropped 5; count of bases not matched to a gene: 10. CDR1 and CDR2 (germline): MNHNS, SASEGT. The CDR3 DNA sequence: TGTGCCAGCAGTGAATTGGTGCTAGCGGGACTCGACAATGAGCAGTTCTTC. Its translation: CASSELVLAGLDNEQFF.

The chain uses TRBV30 and TRBJ2-1; 9 bases line up with TRBD2. Germline assignment: CDR1 GTSNPN and CDR2 SVGIG (reference sequence). The CDR3 sequence is 16 residues long. V was clipped by 7 bases and J by 2 bases; unmatched bases: 12. The CDR3 DNA reads as TGTGCCTTCGGCGGGGTAGCGGGAGATGCCTACAATGAGCAGTTCTTC. Protein sequence: CAFGGVAGDAYNEQFF.